This T cell receptor (beta chain) derives from a study of PD-1 blockade in classical Hodgkin lymphoma. Study-wide points: Significantly greater TCR diversity emerged by C4D1 in CD4+ cells but not CD8+ cells. Repertoire differences have undefined causes, possibly disease activity or prior therapy.

Assay used: immunoSEQ multiplex PCR; TCRdb lists only in-frame clones, some missing. The data contain around 65,000 clones, approximately 90% of them seen just once; the ten biggest clones take up 15%. Each and every patient relapsed after autologous stem cell transplantation, and patients got differing brentuximab vedotin exposure. Complete response, partial response or progressive disease was each patient's best response. As concerns this clone: Its antigen is undetermined.

V lost 6 bases to trimming and J lost 6 bases, with 17 bases between them. CDR3 size: 14 residues. Germline CDR1 and CDR2: ENHRY and SYGVKD. The sample consisted of peripheral blood mononuclear cells (PBMCs), taken at baseline. V and J are TRBV10-3 and TRBJ1-2, with D maybe TRBD1 (6 bases). The sequence derives from a human donor with classical Hodgkin lymphoma. The CDR3 sequence is CAIRGRQGKDGYTF. As DNA, the CDR3 is TGTGCCATCAGGGGGCGCCAGGGGAAAGATGGCTACACCTTC.